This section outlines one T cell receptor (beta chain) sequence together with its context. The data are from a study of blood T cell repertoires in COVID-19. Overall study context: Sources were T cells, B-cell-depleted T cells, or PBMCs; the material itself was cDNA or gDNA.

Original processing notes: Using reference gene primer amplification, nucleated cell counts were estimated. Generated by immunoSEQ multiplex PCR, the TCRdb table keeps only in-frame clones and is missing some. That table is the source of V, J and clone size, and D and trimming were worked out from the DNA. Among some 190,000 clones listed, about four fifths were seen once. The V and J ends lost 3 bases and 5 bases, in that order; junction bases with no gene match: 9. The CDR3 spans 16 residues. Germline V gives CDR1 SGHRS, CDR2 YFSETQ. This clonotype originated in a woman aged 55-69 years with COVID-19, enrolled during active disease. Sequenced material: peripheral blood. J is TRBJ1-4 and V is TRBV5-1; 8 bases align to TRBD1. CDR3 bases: TGCGCCAGCAGCTCCAGAGGACAGGGAAACAATGAAAAACTGTTTTTT. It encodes CASSSRGQGNNEKLFF. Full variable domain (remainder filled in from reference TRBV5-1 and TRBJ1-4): KAGVTQTPRYLIKTRGQQVTLSCSPISGHRSVSWYQQTPGQGLQFLFEYFSETQRNKGNFPGRFSGRQFSNSRSEMNVSTLELGDSALYLCASSSRGQGNNEKLFFGSGTQLSVL.